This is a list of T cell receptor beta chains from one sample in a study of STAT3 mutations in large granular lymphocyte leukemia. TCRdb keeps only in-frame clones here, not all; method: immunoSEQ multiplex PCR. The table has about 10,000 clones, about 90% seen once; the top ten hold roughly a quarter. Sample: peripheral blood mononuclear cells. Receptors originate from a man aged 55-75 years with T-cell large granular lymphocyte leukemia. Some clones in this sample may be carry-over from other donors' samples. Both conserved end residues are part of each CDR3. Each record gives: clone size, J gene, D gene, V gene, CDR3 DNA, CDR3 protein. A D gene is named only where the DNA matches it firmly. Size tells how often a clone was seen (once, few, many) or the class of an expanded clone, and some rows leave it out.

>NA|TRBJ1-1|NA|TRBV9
TGTGCCAGCAGCGTAGCTGGTGGGCGAGATACTGAAGCTTTCTTT
CASSVAGGRDTEAFF
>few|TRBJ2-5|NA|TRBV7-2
TGTGCCAGCAGCTCTAGGTGGGAGACCCAGTACTTC
CASSSRWETQYF
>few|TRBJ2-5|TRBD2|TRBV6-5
TGTGCCAGCAGTTACACTAGCGTACCTCAAGAGACCCAGTACTTC
CASSYTSVPQETQYF
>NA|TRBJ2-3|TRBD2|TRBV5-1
TGCGCCAGCAGCTTGGGGACTAGCGGGAGGGTGCATACGCAGTATTTT
CASSLGTSGRVHTQYF
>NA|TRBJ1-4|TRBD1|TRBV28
TGTGCCAGCCACGGACAGGGAAATGAAAAACTGTTTTTT
CASHGQGNEKLFF
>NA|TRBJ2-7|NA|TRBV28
TGTGCCAGCAGTTGGCTCGGTGGAGGCCAGGAGCAGTACTTC
CASSWLGGGQEQYF
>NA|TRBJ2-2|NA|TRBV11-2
TGTGCCAGCCGCCCGGACCGGGACACCGGGGAGCTGTTTTTT
CASRPDRDTGELFF
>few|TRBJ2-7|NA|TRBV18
TGTGCCAGCTCACGACTGGACCGGGCGGAGGCCTACGAGCAGTACTTC
CASSRLDRAEAYEQYF
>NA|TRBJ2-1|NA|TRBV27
TGTGCCAGCAGCCGCCCCCTAGCCTCATCCTACAATGAGCAGTTCTTC
CASSRPLASSYNEQFF
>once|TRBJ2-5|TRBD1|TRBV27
TGTGCCAGCAGTTTAGACAGGGGAGGAACGGAGACCCAGTACTTC
CASSLDRGGTETQYF
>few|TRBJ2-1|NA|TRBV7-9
TGTGCCAGCAGCCCCAAGGTTCGCGTCAACAATGAGCAGTTCTTC
CASSPKVRVNNEQFF
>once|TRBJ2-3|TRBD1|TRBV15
TGTGCCACCAGCAGAGATAACAGGGGGCGGGCCACAGATACGCAGTATTTT
CATSRDNRGRATDTQYF
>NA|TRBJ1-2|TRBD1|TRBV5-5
TGTGCCAGCAGCTCAAACCAGGGGGCGGGCGGCTACACCTTC
CASSSNQGAGGYTF
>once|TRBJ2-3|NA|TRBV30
TGTGCCTGGTCGGATGGGAGTGCCACAGATACGCAGTATTTT
CAWSDGSATDTQYF
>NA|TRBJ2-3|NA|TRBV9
TGTGCCAGCAGCCCCGGAGTTAGCACAGATACGCAGTATTTT
CASSPGVSTDTQYF
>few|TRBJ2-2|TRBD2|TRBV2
TGTGCCAGCGGGCGACTAGCAGGCGGGGAGCTGTTTTTT
CASGRLAGGELFF
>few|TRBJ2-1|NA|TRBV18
TGTGCCAGCTCACGAGGTCAGGGCCGCCTAGGGGATGAGCAGTTCTTC
CASSRGQGRLGDEQFF
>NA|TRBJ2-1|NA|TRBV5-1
TGCGCCAGCTCCTTGGGGGATCGCTACAATGAGCAGTTCTTC
CASSLGDRYNEQFF
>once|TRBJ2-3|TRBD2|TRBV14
TGTGCCAGCAGCCAAGCAGCTAGCGGGAGACCATCTAGCACAGATACGCAGTATTTT
CASSQAASGRPSSTDTQYF
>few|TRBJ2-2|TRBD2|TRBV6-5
TGTGCCAGCAGTGGGCTAGCGGGGGGCACCGGGGAGCTGTTTTTT
CASSGLAGGTGELFF
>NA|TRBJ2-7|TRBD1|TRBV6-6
TGTGCCAGCAGCCCAACAGGGGGCATCTCCTACGAGCAGTACTTC
CASSPTGGISYEQYF
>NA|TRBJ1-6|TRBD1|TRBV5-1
TGCGCCAGCAGTAAAGACAGGGGTGATTCACCCCTCCACTTT
CASSKDRGDSPLHF
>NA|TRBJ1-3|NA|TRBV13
TGTGCCAGCAGCCCGGGACTTGAGGACACCATATATTTT
CASSPGLEDTIYF
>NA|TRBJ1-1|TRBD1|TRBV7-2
TGTGCCAGCAGCACCCGACAGGGGGCAAACACTGAAGCTTTCTTT
CASSTRQGANTEAFF
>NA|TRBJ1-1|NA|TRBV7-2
TGTGCCAGCAGCCTGAAGGGCGGGAACACTGAAGCTTTCTTT
CASSLKGGNTEAFF
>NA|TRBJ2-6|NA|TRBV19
TGTGCCAGTAGTATCGGTCCCTCTGGGGCCAACGTCCTGACTTTC
CASSIGPSGANVLTF
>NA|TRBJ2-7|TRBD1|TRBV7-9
TGTGCCAGCAGCTTGGGGATACAGGGGGACGAGCAGTACTTC
CASSLGIQGDEQYF
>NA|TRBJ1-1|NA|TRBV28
TGTGCCAGCACCCACGCTAGGTTTCCCATTGGGGGAGCTTTCTTT
CASTHARFPIGGAFF
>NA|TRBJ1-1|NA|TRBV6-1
TGTGCCAGCAAGACGGGTGACTCCAACACTGAAGCTTTCTTT
CASKTGDSNTEAFF
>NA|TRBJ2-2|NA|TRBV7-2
TGTGCCAGCAGCTTCTCCCTCCTGAACACCGGGGAGCTGTTTTTT
CASSFSLLNTGELFF
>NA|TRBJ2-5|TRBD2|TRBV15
TGTGCCACCGCCGAGACCGGCGGGAGGGCCCAGACCCAGTACTTC
CATAETGGRAQTQYF
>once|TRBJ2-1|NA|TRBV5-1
TGCGCCAGCAGCCTACAAGGTCCGTCTCGGGGTAATGAGCAGTTCTTC
CASSLQGPSRGNEQFF
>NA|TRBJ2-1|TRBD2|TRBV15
TGTGCCACCAGCAGAGTGGGGCTAGCGGCAGACAATGAGCAGTTCTTC
CATSRVGLAADNEQFF
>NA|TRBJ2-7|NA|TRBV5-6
TGTGCCAGCAGCTTGGACCTAGCGTCTGCCGAGCAGTACTTC
CASSLDLASAEQYF
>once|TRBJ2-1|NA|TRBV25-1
TGTGCCAGCAGGCCCGACACAGTAACCTCCTACAATGAGCAGTTCTTC
CASRPDTVTSYNEQFF
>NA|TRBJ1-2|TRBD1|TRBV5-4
TGTGCCAGCAGCTCCTTCGGGACAGGGAGTAACTATGGCTACACCTTC
CASSSFGTGSNYGYTF
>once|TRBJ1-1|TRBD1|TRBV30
TGTGCCTGGAGTGTATTTGGGACAGGGGGAATGAACACTGAAGCTTTCTTT
CAWSVFGTGGMNTEAFF
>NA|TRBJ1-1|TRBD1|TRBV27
TGTGCCAGCACCGGGACAGGGGGCGCAGGTGTGGGCGGGGGAATGAACACTGAAGCTTTCTTT
CASTGTGGAGVGGGMNTEAFF
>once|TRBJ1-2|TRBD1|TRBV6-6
TGTGCCAGCAGTGACGGACAGGGTAACTATGGCTACACCTTC
CASSDGQGNYGYTF
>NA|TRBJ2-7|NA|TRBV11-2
TGTGCCAGCAGCTTAGATAGGAGGTACGAGCAGTACTTC
CASSLDRRYEQYF
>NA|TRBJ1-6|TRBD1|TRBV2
TGTGCCAGAGGTCGGGACAGGGCCTTGAGCTCCTATAATTCACCCCTCCACTTT
CARGRDRALSSYNSPLHF